These 24 T cell receptor beta chains were sequenced from one sample in a study of CD8+ T cells in alopecia areata. cDNA prepared by RNA extraction and subsequent reverse transcription served as the template for sequencing. Clones were sequenced by immunoSEQ multiplex PCR, and TCRdb holds only the in-frame ones, with some missing. The data show around 190,000 clones, roughly three fifths seen once. The sample comprised CD8+ T cells sorted from blood. The source of these receptors is a human donor in good health.

The chain carries TRBV7-8 and TRBJ2-1; D perhaps matches TRBD1 (6 bases). Germline loops: CDR1 SGHVS, CDR2 FQNEAQ. The CDR3 is 12 amino acids. V was clipped by 6 bases and J by 7 bases, with 10 bases between them. CDR3 nucleotide sequence: TGTGCCAGCAGAGGTCAGGGGAATGAGCAGTTCTTC. This sequence encodes CASRGQGNEQFF.

This clone has only a few counts. The rearrangement links TRBV29-1 to TRBJ1-2; 7 bases are shared with TRBD1. The CDR3 spans 14 residues. Trimming took 3 bases from V and 8 from J; bases not matched to a gene: 12. In germline, CDR1 is SQVTM, CDR2 ANQGSEA. The CDR3, as DNA: TGCAGCGTTGAGGAGGACAGGACCCGATCCGGCTACACCTTC. The encoded protein is CSVEEDRTRSGYTF.

This clone was observed once. The CDR3 loop reads CASSPDRALRGYTF. The CDR3, as DNA: TGTGCCAGCAGTCCGGACAGGGCCCTCCGTGGCTACACCTTC. The chain carries TRBV5-4 and TRBJ1-2; 8 bases are a match to TRBD1. The CDR3 covers 14 residues. V trimming: 5 bases; J trimming: 7 bases; junction bases outside the gene matches: 10. Germline CDR1 SGHNT, CDR2 YYREEE (reference sequence).

The chain links TRBV27 to TRBJ1-2; 7 nucleotides match TRBD1. The V gene end was trimmed by 5 bases and the J gene end by 2 bases; junction bases not matched to a gene: 2. Looked up from germline, CDR1 is MNHEY and CDR2 is SMNVEV (reference sequence). The CDR3 consists of 13 residues. The DNA for the CDR3 is TGTGCCAGCAGTCCACAGGGGAACTATGGCTACACCTTC. It translates to CASSPQGNYGYTF.

The chain employs TRBV27 and TRBJ1-1, with D hard to call. Trimming shortened V by 6 bases and J by 1 base, and 18 bases separated the two germline ends. CDR3 length: 16 amino acids. The germline CDR1 and CDR2 sequences are MNHEY and SMNVEV (reference sequence). The CDR3, as DNA: TGTGCCAGCAGCCCCACCCCGGGCAGCTGGAACACTGAAGCTTTCTTT. Protein: CASSPTPGSWNTEAFF.

This clone has only a few counts. CDR3 loop: CASSLITSGNTIYF. The CDR3 coding sequence is TGTGCCAGCAGCTTGATAACGTCTGGAAACACCATATATTTT. The J gene is TRBJ1-3, the V gene TRBV5-6; no clear D gene. Between the trimmed V and J ends, which lost 1 base and 1 base, there was a span of 6 bases. The CDR3 is made up of 14 amino acids. Germline CDR1 and CDR2: SGHDT and YYEEEE.

V gene TRBV13 combines with J gene TRBJ2-1, with a weak D call TRBD1 (5 bases). Germline V gives CDR1 PRHDT, CDR2 FYEKMQ (reference sequence). V lost 5 bases to trimming and J lost 2 bases, with 13 bases between them. This CDR3 has 15 residues. The chain's CDR3 is CASSSRADPYNEQFF. The DNA of the CDR3 is TGTGCCAGCAGCAGCAGGGCCGACCCCTACAATGAGCAGTTCTTC.

The chain joins TRBV6-4 to TRBJ2-2; 12 bases map to TRBD2. The germline V gene has CDR1 MRHNA and CDR2 SNTAGT. V lost 6 bases, J lost 5 bases, and 4 bases stayed unmatched. This CDR3 has 15 residues. CDR3 in amino acids: CASSPTSGGTGELFF. The CDR3 DNA reads as TGTGCCAGCAGCCCCACTAGCGGGGGGACCGGGGAGCTGTTTTTT.

V is TRBV27 and J is TRBJ1-2; D perhaps matches TRBD1 (5 bases). V lost 3 bases and J lost 4, with 9 bases in between. Germline values: CDR1 MNHEY, CDR2 SMNVEV (reference sequence). CDR3 length: 13 amino acids. The CDR3 spells CASSFWGSYGYTF. CDR3 coding DNA: TGTGCCAGCAGTTTTTGGGGGTCCTATGGCTACACCTTC.

The chain recombines TRBV9 with TRBJ1-2; D is ambiguous. Germline CDR1 and CDR2: SGDLS and YYNGEE. Trimming left V 0 bases short and J 6 bases short, with 9 bases between. CDR3 length equals 13 residues. The CDR3 DNA follows: TGTGCCAGCAGCGTAGTGGGGAGCGATGGCTACACCTTC. Protein product: CASSVVGSDGYTF. Using reference TRBV9 and TRBJ1-2 for the parts outside the CDR3, the full variable domain is DSGVTQTPKHLITATGQRVTLRCSPRSGDLSVYWYQQSLDQGLQFLIQYYNGEERAKGNILERFSAQQFPDLHSELNLSSLELGDSALYFCASSVVGSDGYTFGSGTRLTVV.

The V gene is TRBV30, the J gene TRBJ1-1; D unclear. The CDR3 has 13 residues. Germline V gives CDR1 GTSNPN, CDR2 SVGIG (reference sequence). V gave up 2 bases and J gave up 1 base, with 8 bases separating them. CDR3 nucleotides: TGTGCCTGGAGTAGCTGGGGGAACACTGAAGCTTTCTTT. Its protein is CAWSSWGNTEAFF.

This chain connects TRBV7-6 to TRBJ2-1; no reliable D call. With 1 base removed from V and 4 bases from J, the gap between germline ends came to 8 bases. The CDR3 totals 14 residues. CDR1 is SGHVS, CDR2 FNYEAQ, per germline. CDR3 in amino acids: CASSLEAGYNEQFF. CDR3 coding DNA: TGTGCCAGCAGCTTAGAAGCAGGTTACAATGAGCAGTTCTTC.

This clone was recorded a few times. This rearrangement joins TRBV29-1 to TRBJ1-1, with a weak D call TRBD1 (5 bases). Trimming removed 2 bases from V and 7 bases from J, with 8 bases in between. There are 11 residues in the CDR3. CDR1 is SQVTM, CDR2 ANQGSEA, per germline. Here the CDR3 reads CSVEQGLEAFF. The CDR3 bases are TGCAGCGTTGAACAGGGCCTTGAAGCTTTCTTT.

The chain has TRBV11-2 and TRBJ1-2, with a weak D call TRBD1 (6 bases). CDR3 length: 16 amino acids. Germline CDR1 SGHAT, CDR2 FQNNGV. Trimming stripped 5 bases from V and 7 bases from J, with 23 bases between. The CDR3: CASSQGGRGRFLGYTF. The CDR3 DNA reads TGTGCCAGCAGCCAGGGTGGCCGGGGGCGGTTTCTTGGCTACACCTTC.

The chain uses TRBV4-1 and TRBJ2-7, with 9 bases lining up with TRBD2. V gave up 1 base and J gave up 13 bases; unmatched junction bases: 14. The CDR3 is 15 residues long. Per the germline V gene, CDR1 is MGHRA and CDR2 is YSYEKL. As DNA, the CDR3 is TGCGCCAGCAGCCAAGGGCCCCCTCGCGGGGGGGTGGAATACTTC. Amino acid sequence: CASSQGPPRGGVEYF.

This chain uses TRBV6-1 with TRBJ2-7; tentatively, D is TRBD2 (7 bases). V was clipped by 8 bases and J by 2 bases, with 16 bases between them. Per the germline V gene, CDR1 is MNHNS and CDR2 is SASEGT. The CDR3 runs 14 residues. This CDR3 reads CASDDGGQPYEQYF. CDR3 nucleotides: TGTGCCAGCGACGACGGGGGGCAACCCTACGAGCAGTACTTC.

This chain connects TRBV29-1 to TRBJ1-1; D uncertain. Per germline, CDR1 SQVTM and CDR2 ANQGSEA. The CDR3 length is 12 residues. V was shortened by 6 bases and J by 7 bases, with 15 bases between the two germline ends. The CDR3 spells CSVRLGTNEAFF. The DNA of the CDR3 is TGCAGCGTCCGTTTGGGAACCAATGAAGCTTTCTTT.

The gene calls are TRBV4-1 and TRBJ2-7; the D is unclear. Between the trimmed V and J ends, which lost 3 bases and 2 bases, there was a span of 26 bases. The CDR3 runs 19 residues. CDR1 is MGHRA, CDR2 YSYEKL, per germline. The CDR3 DNA is TGCGCCAGCAGCCATCCTTTTGTGGAGACGAATCTCATACCCTACGAGCAGTACTTC. It specifies CASSHPFVETNLIPYEQYF.

CDR3 region: CASSLDRLNTEAFF. As DNA, the CDR3 is TGCGCCAGCAGCTTGGACCGTTTGAACACTGAAGCTTTCTTT. The V call is TRBV5-1, the J call TRBJ1-1; no definite D call. This CDR3 spans 14 amino acids. CDR1 is SGHRS, CDR2 YFSETQ, per germline. The V end lost 0 bases, the J end lost 0 bases, and 6 bases lay between the germline ends.

Only a few counts were recorded for this clone. This chain links TRBV5-6 with TRBJ2-7; tentatively, D is TRBD1 (5 bases). Germline CDR1 SGHDT, CDR2 YYEEEE. CDR3 length: 13 residues. Trimming stripped 0 bases from V and 9 bases from J, with 13 bases between. Written as DNA, the CDR3 is TGTGCCAGCAGCTTGGAACTTACCCAGGGGCAGTACTTC. As protein: CASSLELTQGQYF.

The chain recombines TRBV19 with TRBJ2-6; D is perhaps TRBD1 (5 bases). Germline V CDR1 and CDR2: LNHDA, SQIVND (reference sequence). V was pared by 5 bases and J by 0 bases, with 14 bases between. There are 17 residues in the CDR3. CDR3 sequence: CASSPGQIFSGANVLTF. The CDR3 DNA reads TGTGCCAGTAGTCCAGGGCAGATCTTCTCTGGGGCCAACGTCCTGACTTTC.

This clone was found a few times. V and J are TRBV7-9 and TRBJ2-5; D gene uncertain. The V gene's germline CDR1 is SEHNR and CDR2 FQNEAQ (reference sequence). The CDR3 sequence is 13 residues long. The V gene lost 1 base and the J gene lost 1 base, with 4 bases spanning the gap. The CDR3 coding sequence is TGTGCCAGCAGCTTAGGGGCCCAAGAGACCCAGTACTTC. This translates into CASSLGAQETQYF.

CDR3 sequence: CATSKGRTEAFF. The DNA for the CDR3 is TGTGCCACCTCCAAAGGAAGAACTGAAGCTTTCTTT. The chain uses TRBV25-1 and TRBJ1-1, with D uncertain. The CDR3 totals 12 residues. Trimming shortened V by 10 bases and J by 5 bases, and 14 bases separated the two germline ends. The germline CDR1 and CDR2 sequences are MGHDK and SYGVNS.

The rearrangement joins TRBV4-1 to TRBJ2-5; TRBD1 might be the D (5 bases). Trimming removed 2 bases from V and 5 bases from J, with 6 bases in between. This CDR3 region has 12 residues. CDR1 is MGHRA and CDR2 is YSYEKL in the germline V gene. CDR3 in amino acids: CASSQWGETQYF. The CDR3, as DNA: TGCGCCAGCAGCCAATGGGGCGAGACCCAGTACTTC.